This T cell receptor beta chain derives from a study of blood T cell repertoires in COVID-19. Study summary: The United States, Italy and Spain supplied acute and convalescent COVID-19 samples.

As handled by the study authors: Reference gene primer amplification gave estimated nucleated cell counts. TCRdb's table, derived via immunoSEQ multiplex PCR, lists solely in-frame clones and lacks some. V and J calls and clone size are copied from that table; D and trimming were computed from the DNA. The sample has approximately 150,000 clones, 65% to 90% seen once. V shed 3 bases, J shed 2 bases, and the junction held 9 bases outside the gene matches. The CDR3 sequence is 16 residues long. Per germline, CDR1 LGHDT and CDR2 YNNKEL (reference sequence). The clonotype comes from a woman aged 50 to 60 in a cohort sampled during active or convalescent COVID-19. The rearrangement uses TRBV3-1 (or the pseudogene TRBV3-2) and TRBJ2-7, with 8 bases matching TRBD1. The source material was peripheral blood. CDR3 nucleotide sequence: TGTGCCAGCAGCCATGAAGAAGACAGGGGTCCCTACGAGCAGTACTTC. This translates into CASSHEEDRGPYEQYF.